Shown below are 17 T cell receptor beta chains from a single sample sequenced in a study of T-cell memory formation after mild COVID-19. Each CDR3 protein gets one entry after TCRdb re-called the 5' RACE reads with MiXCR. The table has fewer than 300,000 distinct CDR3 sequences, over 15% seen once. Sequenced input: PBMCs or a T cell subset sorted from them (not recorded which). The source of these receptors is a man aged 18 to 30 who had mild COVID-19 (a few samples of this study predate the infection). Cell type and time point are not known.

The chain has TRBV11-2 and TRBJ1-2; D might be TRBD1 (5 bases). The germline V gene encodes CDR1 SGHAT and CDR2 FQNNGV. There are 13 residues in the CDR3. Trimming took off 6 bases at V and 2 bases at J, with 10 bases between the two ends. CDR3 protein: CASRGPGNYGYTF. The CDR3 DNA follows: TGTGCCAGCAGGGGGCCCGGAAACTATGGCTACACCTTC.

V and J are TRBV6-5 and TRBJ1-1; D not certain. The germline V gene has CDR1 MNHEY and CDR2 SVGAGI. The CDR3 is made up of 16 amino acids. V shed 0 bases and J shed 3 bases, with 14 bases lying between them. The CDR3 protein is CASSYSGSRTDTEAFF. DNA of the CDR3: TGTGCCAGCAGTTACTCTGGCAGCCGGACGGACACTGAAGCTTTCTTT.

The V call is TRBV19, the J call TRBJ1-1; D gene ambiguous. Trimming stripped 7 bases from V and 11 bases from J, with 17 bases between. Germline V CDR1 and CDR2: LNHDA, SQIVND (reference sequence). The CDR3 contains 12 residues. The CDR3 spells CASKLGPAGAFF. In nucleotides, the CDR3 is TGTGCCAGTAAGTTAGGGCCGGCTGGGGCTTTCTTT. The full variable domain, with the rest looked up from reference TRBV19 and TRBJ1-1, is DGGITQSPKYLFRKEGQNVTLSCEQNLNHDAMYWYRQDPGQGLRLIYYSQIVNDFQKGDIAEGYSVSREKKESFPLTVTSAQKNPTAFYLCASKLGPAGAFFGQGTRLTVV.

This clonotype was detected many times. The chain has TRBV12-3 or TRBV12-4 and TRBJ1-1, with D perhaps TRBD1 (5 bases). Deletions cut 5 bases from V and 4 bases from J, with 17 bases between. The CDR3 length is 15 residues. The CDR3: CASSPQTDLGTEAFF. CDR3 DNA: TGTGCCAGCAGTCCGCAGACAGACTTAGGCACTGAAGCTTTCTTT.

The rearrangement links TRBV5-1 to TRBJ2-1; D remains ambiguous. CDR1 SGHRS and CDR2 YFSETQ come from the germline V gene. The CDR3 loop spans 14 amino acids. Between the trimmed V and J ends, which lost 3 bases and 7 bases, there was a span of 14 bases. CDR3 bases: TGCGCCAGCAGCTCTGGGGTCTGGGTGAATGAGCAGTTCTTC. This codes for CASSSGVWVNEQFF.

The chain couples TRBV29-1 to TRBJ2-4; possible D gene TRBD1, 6 bases. This CDR3 region has 14 residues. The V gene lost 7 bases and the J gene lost 3 bases, with 16 bases spanning the gap. Germline V lookup: CDR1 SQVTM, CDR2 ANQGSEA. This CDR3 is CSAEGGSGKNIQYF. DNA for the CDR3: TGCAGCGCCGAAGGGGGATCGGGCAAAAACATTCAGTACTTC.

V is TRBV3-1 and J is TRBJ2-3, with a possible D match to TRBD2 (6 bases). This CDR3 has 14 amino acids. V was shortened by 3 bases and J by 4 bases, with 11 bases between the two germline ends. Germline-derived CDR1 and CDR2 are LGHDT and YNNKEL (reference sequence). For the CDR3, the DNA is TGTGCCAGCAGCCAGTCGGGACTTTCAGATACGCAGTATTTT. Translating gives CASSQSGLSDTQYF.

This clonotype was observed many times. J is TRBJ2-7 and V is TRBV5-1; D may be TRBD1 or TRBD2 (5 bases each). V shed 3 bases and J shed 3 bases, with 19 bases lying between them. The CDR3 is 16 residues long. Germline V gene data show CDR1 as SGHRS and CDR2 as YFSETQ. The CDR3 here is CASSWTDSAPFYEQYF. The DNA of the CDR3 is TGCGCCAGCAGCTGGACTGACAGCGCACCTTTCTACGAGCAGTACTTC. Full variable domain (outside the CDR3, taken from reference TRBV5-1 and TRBJ2-7): KAGVTQTPRYLIKTRGQQVTLSCSPISGHRSVSWYQQTPGQGLQFLFEYFSETQRNKGNFPGRFSGRQFSNSRSEMNVSTLELGDSALYLCASSWTDSAPFYEQYFGPGTRLTVT.

This clonotype showed up just a few times. V gene TRBV28 combines with J gene TRBJ2-2, with D unresolved. V was pared by 7 bases and J by 6 bases, with 15 bases between. This CDR3 region has 14 residues. CDR1 is MDHEN, CDR2 SYDVKM, per germline. The chain's CDR3 is CASNGIVVPGELFF. In nucleotides, the CDR3 is TGTGCCAGCAACGGAATCGTGGTACCCGGGGAGCTGTTTTTT.

This clonotype was picked up one time. The chain uses TRBV6-6 and TRBJ2-1; D is unresolved. Germline loops: CDR1 MNHNY, CDR2 SVGAGI (reference sequence). V lost 5 bases, J lost 2 bases, and 10 bases lay in between. This CDR3 region has 14 residues. This CDR3 is CASSDPDTYNEQFF. The CDR3 nucleotides read TGTGCCAGCAGTGACCCAGACACCTACAATGAGCAGTTCTTC.

This clonotype was seen a few times. The V and J genes are TRBV7-9 and TRBJ2-7; 9 nucleotides line up with TRBD2. Trimming cost V 5 bases and J 3 bases; bases outside gene matches: 11. This CDR3 spans 16 amino acids. From germline, CDR1 is SEHNR and CDR2 FQNEAQ (reference sequence). CDR3 sequence (DNA): TGTGCCAGCAGCCCTAAAAGCGGGGGGACCTTCTACGAGCAGTACGTC. Residues: CASSPKSGGTFYEQYV.

This clonotype was observed many times. The V and J genes are TRBV7-2 and TRBJ2-1, with TRBD2 identical over 7 bases. The CDR3 is 13 amino acids. Germline V gives CDR1 SGHTA, CDR2 FQGNSA. With 2 bases clipped from V and 10 bases from J, the junction kept 5 bases outside the gene matches. CDR3 coding DNA: TGTGCCAGCAGCTTATTTCAGCGGGGCGAGCAGTTCTTC. Protein sequence: CASSLFQRGEQFF.

This clonotype was counted between two and nine times. The gene calls are TRBV7-2 and TRBJ1-2; 7 bases agree with TRBD1. The CDR3 length is 16 residues. J gave up 0 bases and V 5 bases, and 9 bases lay outside the gene matches. Germline loops: CDR1 SGHTA, CDR2 FQGNSA. CDR3 amino acids: CASSTTDRPANYGYTF. CDR3 coding DNA: TGTGCCAGCAGCACCACGGACAGGCCAGCTAACTATGGCTACACCTTC.

This clonotype was counted many times. The chain links TRBV4-3 to TRBJ1-5; the D is unclear. Trimming pared 0 bases from V and 0 bases from J, leaving 9 bases between. CDR3 length: 16 amino acids. Germline V gives CDR1 LGHNA, CDR2 YSLEER. The CDR3 DNA reads TGCGCCAGCAGCCAAGATTGGACCAATAGCAATCAGCCCCAGCATTTT. Protein: CASSQDWTNSNQPQHF.

This chain connects TRBV12-3 or TRBV12-4 to TRBJ1-2; D may be TRBD1 (5 bases). With 6 bases removed from V and 5 bases from J, the gap between germline ends came to 13 bases. This CDR3 has 13 amino acids. Written as DNA, the CDR3 is TGTGCCAGCAGAGGGACGGAGCGTTATGGCTACACCTTC. It is translated as CASRGTERYGYTF.

This clonotype has just a few counts. The genes are TRBV7-8 and TRBJ2-1, with D perhaps TRBD1 or TRBD2 (5 bases each). V was trimmed by 5 bases and J by 6 bases, leaving 20 bases between them. Per germline, CDR1 SGHVS and CDR2 FQNEAQ. This CDR3 comprises 16 residues. CDR3 bases: TGTGCCAGCAGCCCCAGGGAGCCCCTGAGAGTCAATGAGCAGTTCTTC. Translating it yields CASSPREPLRVNEQFF.

This chain uses TRBV7-9 with TRBJ1-4; no definite D call. In germline, CDR1 is SEHNR, CDR2 FQNEAQ (reference sequence). There are 15 residues in the CDR3. Trimming shortened V by 1 base and J by 7 bases, and 13 bases separated the two germline ends. The CDR3 spells CASSLGGSWGEKLFF. For the CDR3, the DNA is TGTGCCAGCAGCTTAGGAGGCTCCTGGGGTGAAAAACTGTTTTTT.